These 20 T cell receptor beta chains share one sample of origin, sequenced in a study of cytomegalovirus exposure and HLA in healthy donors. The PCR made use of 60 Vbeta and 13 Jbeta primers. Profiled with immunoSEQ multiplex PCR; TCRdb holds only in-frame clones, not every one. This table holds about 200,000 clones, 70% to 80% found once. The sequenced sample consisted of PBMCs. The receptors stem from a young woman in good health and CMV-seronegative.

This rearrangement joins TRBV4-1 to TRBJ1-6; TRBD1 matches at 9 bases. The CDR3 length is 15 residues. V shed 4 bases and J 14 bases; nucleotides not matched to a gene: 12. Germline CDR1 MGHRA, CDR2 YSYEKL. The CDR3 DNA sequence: TGCGCCAGCAGCCCCCAGACAGGGGGAGTTAGGGCCCTCCACTTT. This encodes CASSPQTGGVRALHF.

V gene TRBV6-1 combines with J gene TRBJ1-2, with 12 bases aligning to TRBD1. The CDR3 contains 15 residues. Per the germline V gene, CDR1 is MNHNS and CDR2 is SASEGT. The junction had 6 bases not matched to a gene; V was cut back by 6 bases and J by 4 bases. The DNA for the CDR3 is TGTGCCAGCAGGATTGGGACAGGGGGCTCCTATGGCTACACCTTC. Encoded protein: CASRIGTGGSYGYTF.

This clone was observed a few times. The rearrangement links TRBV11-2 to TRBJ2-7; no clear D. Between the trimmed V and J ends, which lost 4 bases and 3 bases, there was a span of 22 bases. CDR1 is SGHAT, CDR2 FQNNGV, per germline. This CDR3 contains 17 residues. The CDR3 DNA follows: TGTGCCAGCAGCTCCCTGGGTTATGGGCAGTCGGACTACGAGCAGTACTTC. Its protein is CASSSLGYGQSDYEQYF.

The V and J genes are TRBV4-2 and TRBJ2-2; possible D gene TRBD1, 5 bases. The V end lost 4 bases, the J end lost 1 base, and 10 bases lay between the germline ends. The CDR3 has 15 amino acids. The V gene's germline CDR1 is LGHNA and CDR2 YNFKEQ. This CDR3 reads CASSRLGQNTGELFF. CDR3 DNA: TGTGCCAGCAGCCGGCTCGGACAGAACACCGGGGAGCTGTTTTTT.

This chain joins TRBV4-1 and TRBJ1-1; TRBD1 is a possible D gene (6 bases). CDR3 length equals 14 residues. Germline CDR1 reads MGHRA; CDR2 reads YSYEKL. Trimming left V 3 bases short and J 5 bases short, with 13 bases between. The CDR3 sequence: CASSHVQGMTEAFF. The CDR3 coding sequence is TGCGCCAGCAGCCATGTACAGGGAATGACTGAAGCTTTCTTT.

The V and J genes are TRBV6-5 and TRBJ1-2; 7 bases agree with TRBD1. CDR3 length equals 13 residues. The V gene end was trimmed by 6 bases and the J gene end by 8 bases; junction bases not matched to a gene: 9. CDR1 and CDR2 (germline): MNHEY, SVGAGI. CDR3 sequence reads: CASRPNQGQGYTF. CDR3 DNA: TGTGCCAGCAGACCGAACCAGGGACAGGGCTACACCTTC.

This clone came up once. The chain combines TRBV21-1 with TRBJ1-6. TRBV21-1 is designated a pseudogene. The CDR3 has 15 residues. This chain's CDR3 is CASSNESSYNSPLHF. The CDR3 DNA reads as TGTGCCAGCAGCAATGAGAGCTCCTATAATTCACCCCTCCACTTT.

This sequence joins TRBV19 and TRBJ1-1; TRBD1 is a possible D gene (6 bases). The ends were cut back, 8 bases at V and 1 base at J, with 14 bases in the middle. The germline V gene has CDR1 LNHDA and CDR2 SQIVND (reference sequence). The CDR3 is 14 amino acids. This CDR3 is CASRHDRKNTEAFF. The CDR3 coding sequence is TGTGCCAGTCGACATGACAGGAAGAACACTGAAGCTTTCTTT.

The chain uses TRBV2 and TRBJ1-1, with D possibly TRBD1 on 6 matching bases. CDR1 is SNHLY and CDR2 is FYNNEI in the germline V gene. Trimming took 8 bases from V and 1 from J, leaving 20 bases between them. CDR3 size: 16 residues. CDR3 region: CASQRDTGGPNTEAFF. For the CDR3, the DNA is TGTGCCAGCCAGAGGGACACGGGGGGACCGAACACTGAAGCTTTCTTT.

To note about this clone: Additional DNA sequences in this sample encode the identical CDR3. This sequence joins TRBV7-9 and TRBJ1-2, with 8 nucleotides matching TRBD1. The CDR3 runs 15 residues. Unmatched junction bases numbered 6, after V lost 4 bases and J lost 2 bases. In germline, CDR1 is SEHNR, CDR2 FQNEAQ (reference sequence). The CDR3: CASSSSGQGNYGYTF. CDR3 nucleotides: TGTGCCAGCAGCTCTTCAGGACAGGGAAACTATGGCTACACCTTC.

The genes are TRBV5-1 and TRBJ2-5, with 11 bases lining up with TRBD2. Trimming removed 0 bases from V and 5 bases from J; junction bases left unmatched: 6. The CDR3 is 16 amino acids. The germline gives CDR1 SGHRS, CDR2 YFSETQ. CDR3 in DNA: TGCGCCAGCAGCTTGGGGGTAGCGGGAGGGCGCGAGACCCAGTACTTC. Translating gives CASSLGVAGGRETQYF.

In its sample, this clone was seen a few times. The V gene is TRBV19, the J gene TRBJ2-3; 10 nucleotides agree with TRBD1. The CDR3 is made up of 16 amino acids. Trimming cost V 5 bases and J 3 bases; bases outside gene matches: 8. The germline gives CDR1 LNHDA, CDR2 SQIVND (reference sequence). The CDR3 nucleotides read TGTGCCAGTAGTCTCATCCCGGGACAGGGGACAGATACGCAGTATTTT. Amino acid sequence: CASSLIPGQGTDTQYF.

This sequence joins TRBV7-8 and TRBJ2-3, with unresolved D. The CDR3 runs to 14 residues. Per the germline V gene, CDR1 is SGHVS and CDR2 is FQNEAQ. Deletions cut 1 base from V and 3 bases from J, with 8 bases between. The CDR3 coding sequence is TGTGCCAGCAGCTTAGTAGTGCGTACAGATACGCAGTATTTT. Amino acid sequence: CASSLVVRTDTQYF.

The CDR3 loop reads CASSGGQSRGTEAFF. CDR3 sequence (DNA): TGTGCCAGCAGTGGTGGACAGTCTAGGGGCACTGAAGCTTTCTTT. The chain employs TRBV2 and TRBJ1-1; a weak D match, TRBD1 (6 bases). The CDR3 consists of 15 residues. The germline gives CDR1 SNHLY, CDR2 FYNNEI. V was pared by 4 bases and J by 4 bases, with 16 bases between.

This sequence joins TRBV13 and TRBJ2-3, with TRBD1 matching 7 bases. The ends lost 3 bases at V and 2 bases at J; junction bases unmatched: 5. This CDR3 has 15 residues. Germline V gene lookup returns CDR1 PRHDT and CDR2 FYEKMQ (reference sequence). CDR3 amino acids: CASSFEGQTTDTQYF. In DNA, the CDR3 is TGTGCCAGCAGCTTCGAGGGACAGACCACAGATACGCAGTATTTT.

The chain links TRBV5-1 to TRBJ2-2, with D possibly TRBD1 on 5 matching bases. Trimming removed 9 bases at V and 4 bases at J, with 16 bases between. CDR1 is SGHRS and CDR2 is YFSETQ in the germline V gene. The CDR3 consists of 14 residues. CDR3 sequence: CATGQTFGTGELFF. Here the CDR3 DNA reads TGCGCCACCGGACAAACCTTTGGCACCGGGGAGCTGTTTTTT. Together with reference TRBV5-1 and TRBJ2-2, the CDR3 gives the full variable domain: KAGVTQTPRYLIKTRGQQVTLSCSPISGHRSVSWYQQTPGQGLQFLFEYFSETQRNKGNFPGRFSGRQFSNSRSEMNVSTLELGDSALYLCATGQTFGTGELFFGEGSRLTVL.

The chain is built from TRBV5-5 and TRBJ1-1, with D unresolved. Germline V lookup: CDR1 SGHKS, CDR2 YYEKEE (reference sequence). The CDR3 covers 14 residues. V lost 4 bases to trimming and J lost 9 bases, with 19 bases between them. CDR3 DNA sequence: TGTGCCAGCAGCCCGCCCCCGACTCCAGACCAAGCTTTCTTT. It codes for CASSPPPTPDQAFF.

The CDR3 nucleotides read TGTGCCAGCAGCGCCCGACAGGGGACCCAGCGGGATACGCAGTATTTT. The encoded protein is CASSARQGTQRDTQYF. V gene TRBV9 combines with J gene TRBJ2-3; the match to TRBD1 covers 8 bases. The V segment lost 3 bases and the J segment 6 bases; nucleotides outside the gene matches: 12. Germline V gene lookup returns CDR1 SGDLS and CDR2 YYNGEE. This CDR3 region has 16 residues.

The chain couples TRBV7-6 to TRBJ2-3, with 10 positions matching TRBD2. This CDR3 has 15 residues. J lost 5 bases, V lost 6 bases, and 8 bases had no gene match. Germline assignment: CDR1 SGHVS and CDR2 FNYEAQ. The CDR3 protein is CASSYGLADRDTQYF. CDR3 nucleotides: TGTGCCAGCAGTTACGGACTAGCGGACAGAGATACGCAGTATTTT.

CDR3 sequence: CASSPTGLGLYGYTF. CDR3 in DNA: TGTGCCAGCAGCCCTACGGGACTGGGGCTCTATGGCTACACCTTC. The chain couples TRBV5-4 to TRBJ1-2; D is possibly TRBD1 (5 bases). V dropped 4 bases and J dropped 4 bases, with 17 bases sitting between them. Per the germline V gene, CDR1 is SGHNT and CDR2 is YYREEE (reference sequence). The CDR3 covers 15 residues.